This T cell receptor (beta chain) was documented in a study of blood T cell repertoires in COVID-19. Overall study context: Italy, Spain and the United States were the sources of the convalescent and acute COVID-19 samples.

The V segment lost 4 bases and the J segment 2 bases; nucleotides outside the gene matches: 7. The CDR3 spans 17 residues. Germline CDR1 and CDR2: SGHRS and YFSETQ. Authors' analysis steps: Estimates of nucleated cell counts were drawn from the amplification of reference gene primers. Clones were sequenced by immunoSEQ multiplex PCR, and TCRdb holds only the in-frame ones, with some missing. V, J and clone size were drawn from that table, and D and trimming were deduced from the DNA. The sample contains 150,000 to 200,000 clones, around 84% of which appear only once. The sequence derives from a man between 40 and 49 years old who had recovered from COVID-19. The V and J genes are TRBV5-1 and TRBJ2-2; 11 bases align to TRBD2. Material for sequencing was PBMCs or T cells enriched from blood (not recorded which). The CDR3 DNA is TGCGCCAGCAGCGGCACTAGCGGGGGCTTTAACACCGGGGAGCTGTTTTTT. Protein product: CASSGTSGGFNTGELFF.